These T cell receptor beta chains were read from a single sample in a study of patients and donors after allogeneic stem cell transplantation. TCRdb reanalysed the RT-PCR reads using MiXCR and keeps one entry per CDR3 protein. The sample carries tens of thousands of distinct CDR3 sequences, roughly 50% recorded once. The sample was blood, either unsorted or a sorted T cell fraction (not recorded which). The receptors shown here come from a human donor who was either an allogeneic HSCT recipient or a stem cell or donor lymphocyte infusion donor (not recorded which). It is not recorded whose cells these are; they may come from a transplant donor. Both conserved end residues are part of each CDR3. Each record gives: J gene, V gene, D gene, clone size, CDR3 protein, CDR3 DNA. D genes are given only for firm matches. Only part of the rows carry a size: once, few, many, or a class if the clone is expanded.

J: TRBJ1-3; V: TRBV9; D: NA; size: few; CDR3: CASSDRAYSGNTIYF; DNA: TGTGCCAGCAGCGACCGGGCCTACTCTGGAAACACCATATATTTT
J: TRBJ2-7; V: TRBV29-1; D: TRBD1; size: NA; CDR3: CSVETPGQGDSYEQYF; DNA: TGCAGCGTTGAGACCCCGGGACAGGGGGACTCCTACGAGCAGTACTTC
J: TRBJ1-5; V: TRBV4-1; D: NA; size: NA; CDR3: CASSQDYAENQPQHF; DNA: TGCGCCAGCAGCCAAGATTATGCGGAAAATCAGCCCCAGCATTTT
J: TRBJ1-2; V: TRBV5-6; D: NA; size: NA; CDR3: CASSVMLGRDDRYGYTF; DNA: TGTGCCAGCAGCGTCATGCTGGGTCGGGATGACAGATATGGCTACACCTTC
J: TRBJ2-3; V: TRBV12-3/TRBV12-4; D: TRBD2; size: few; CDR3: CASSIAGVLTDTQYF; DNA: TGTGCCAGCAGTATAGCGGGAGTTCTTACAGATACGCAGTATTTT
J: TRBJ1-5; V: TRBV20-1; D: TRBD1; size: NA; CDR3: CSARDQGGLSNQPQHF; DNA: TGCAGTGCTAGAGACCAGGGGGGCCTAAGCAATCAGCCCCAGCATTTT
J: TRBJ1-2; V: TRBV20-1; D: NA; size: NA; CDR3: CSVKQGLNYGYTF; DNA: TGCAGTGTTAAACAGGGTCTGAACTATGGCTACACCTTC
J: TRBJ2-5; V: TRBV12-3/TRBV12-4; D: NA; size: once; CDR3: CASSLGSFQETQYF; DNA: TGTGCCAGCAGTTTAGGGTCCTTCCAAGAGACCCAGTACTTC
J: TRBJ2-2; V: TRBV12-3/TRBV12-4; D: TRBD2; size: NA; CDR3: CASGGLAGVDTGELFF; DNA: TGTGCCAGCGGGGGACTAGCGGGAGTCGACACCGGGGAGCTGTTTTTT
J: TRBJ2-7; V: TRBV28; D: NA; size: NA; CDR3: CASSALATYEQYF; DNA: TGTGCCAGCAGTGCCCTGGCGACCTACGAGCAGTACTTC
J: TRBJ1-6; V: TRBV10-3; D: NA; size: few; CDR3: CAIMEKGGSPLHF; DNA: TGTGCCATCATGGAAAAGGGGGGTTCACCCCTCCACTTT
J: TRBJ1-2; V: TRBV4-3; D: NA; size: NA; CDR3: CASSPGEGLEGYTF; DNA: TGCGCCAGCAGCCCCGGCGAAGGGCTGGAAGGCTACACCTTC
J: TRBJ1-2; V: TRBV15; D: NA; size: NA; CDR3: CATSRDEYGYTF; DNA: TGTGCCACCAGCAGAGATGAGTATGGCTACACCTTC
J: TRBJ1-1; V: TRBV7-6; D: NA; size: few; CDR3: CASSTDSWNTEAFF; DNA: TGTGCCAGCAGCACGGACAGTTGGAACACTGAAGCTTTCTTT
J: TRBJ1-4; V: TRBV11-2; D: NA; size: NA; CDR3: CASSSGSGGGNEKLFF; DNA: TGTGCCAGCAGCTCTGGGTCAGGAGGAGGTAATGAAAAACTGTTTTTT
J: TRBJ1-2; V: TRBV10-3; D: NA; size: few; CDR3: CAISELWTANDGYTF; DNA: TGTGCCATCAGTGAGCTCTGGACCGCTAACGATGGCTACACCTTC
J: TRBJ1-6; V: TRBV20-1; D: NA; size: NA; CDR3: CSARDPEPGPLHF; DNA: TGCAGTGCTAGAGATCCCGAACCGGGACCCCTCCACTTT
J: TRBJ1-1; V: TRBV12-3/TRBV12-4; D: NA; size: NA; CDR3: CATLDSQARNTEAFF; DNA: TGTGCCACCCTAGACAGCCAAGCGAGAAACACTGAAGCTTTCTTT
J: TRBJ1-2; V: TRBV7-2; D: NA; size: NA; CDR3: CASSPGQINYGYTF; DNA: TGTGCCAGCAGTCCCGGACAGATTAACTATGGCTACACCTTC
J: TRBJ1-2; V: TRBV28; D: NA; size: NA; CDR3: CASSSLVGGGGYTF; DNA: TGTGCCAGCAGTTCCCTTGTGGGGGGCGGCGGCTACACCTTC
J: TRBJ2-1; V: TRBV9; D: TRBD2; size: NA; CDR3: CAIMPGTRVHNEQFF; DNA: TGTGCCATCATGCCCGGGACTAGAGTTCACAATGAGCAGTTCTTC
J: TRBJ1-2; V: TRBV12-3/TRBV12-4; D: TRBD1; size: NA; CDR3: CASTRGGQASYGYTF; DNA: TGTGCCAGCACCCGCGGGGGACAGGCATCGTATGGCTACACCTTC
J: TRBJ1-2; V: TRBV29-1; D: NA; size: NA; CDR3: CSVERGSYGYTF; DNA: TGCAGCGTTGAAAGGGGCTCCTATGGCTACACCTTC
J: TRBJ1-1; V: TRBV4-3; D: NA; size: NA; CDR3: CASSPDRTGTEAFF; DNA: TGCGCCAGCAGCCCAGACAGAACGGGGACTGAAGCTTTCTTT